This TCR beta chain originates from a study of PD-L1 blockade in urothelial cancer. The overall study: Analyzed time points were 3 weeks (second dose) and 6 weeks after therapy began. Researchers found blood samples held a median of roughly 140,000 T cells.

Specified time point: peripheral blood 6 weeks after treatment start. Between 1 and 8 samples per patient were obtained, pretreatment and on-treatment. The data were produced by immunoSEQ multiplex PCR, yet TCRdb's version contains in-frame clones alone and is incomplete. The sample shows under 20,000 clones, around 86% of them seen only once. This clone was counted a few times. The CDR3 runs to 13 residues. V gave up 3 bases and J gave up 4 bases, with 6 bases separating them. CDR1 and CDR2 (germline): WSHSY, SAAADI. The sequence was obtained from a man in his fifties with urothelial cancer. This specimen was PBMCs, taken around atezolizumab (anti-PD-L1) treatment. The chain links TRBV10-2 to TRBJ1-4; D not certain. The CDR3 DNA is TGCGCCAGCAGTGAAACCAGTAATGAAAAACTGTTTTTT. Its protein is CASSETSNEKLFF.